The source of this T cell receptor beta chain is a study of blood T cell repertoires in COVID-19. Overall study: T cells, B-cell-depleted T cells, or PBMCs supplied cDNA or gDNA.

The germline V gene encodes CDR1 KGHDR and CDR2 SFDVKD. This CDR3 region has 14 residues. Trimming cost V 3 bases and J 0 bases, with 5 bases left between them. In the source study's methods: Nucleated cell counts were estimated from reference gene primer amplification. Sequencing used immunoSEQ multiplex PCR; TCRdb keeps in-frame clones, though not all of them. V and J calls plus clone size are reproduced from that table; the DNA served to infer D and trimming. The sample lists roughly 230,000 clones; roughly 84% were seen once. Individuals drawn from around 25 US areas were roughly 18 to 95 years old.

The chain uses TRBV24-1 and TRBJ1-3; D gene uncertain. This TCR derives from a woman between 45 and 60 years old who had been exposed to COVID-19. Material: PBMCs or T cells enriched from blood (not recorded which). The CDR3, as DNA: TGTGCCACCAGTGATCCCAACTCTGGAAACACCATATATTTT. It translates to CATSDPNSGNTIYF.